These 32 T cell receptor beta chains originate from one sample sequenced in a study of blood T cell repertoires in COVID-19. Assay used: immunoSEQ multiplex PCR; TCRdb lists only in-frame clones, some missing. The table records about 120,000 clones, about 85% of them present only once. Source material: peripheral blood. The receptors stem from a human donor in a cohort sampled during active COVID-19.

Here the CDR3 DNA reads TGTGCCAGCAGCAAGGAGGCAGCTCTCTCTGGAAACACCATATATTTT. This sequence encodes CASSKEAALSGNTIYF. The chain has TRBV28 and TRBJ1-3; D uncertain. V was cut by 6 bases and J by 0 bases, with 15 bases left in between. The germline V gene has CDR1 MDHEN and CDR2 SYDVKM. This CDR3 is 16 amino acids long. The whole variable domain, filled in from reference TRBV28 and TRBJ1-3, reads DVKVTQSSRYLVKRTGEKVFLECVQDMDHENMFWYRQDPGLGLRLIYFSYDVKMKEKGDIPEGYSVSREKKERFSLILESASTNQTSMYLCASSKEAALSGNTIYFGEGSWLTVV.

The chain links TRBV7-9 to TRBJ1-1, with D possibly TRBD1 on 6 matching bases. Trimming cost V 5 bases and J 2 bases, with 18 bases left between them. The CDR3 loop spans 16 amino acids. Germline loops: CDR1 SEHNR, CDR2 FQNEAQ (reference sequence). CDR3 nucleotide sequence: TGTGCCAGCAGCGACCCTCCCGGGACATACAACACTGAAGCTTTCTTT. Translation gives CASSDPPGTYNTEAFF. Supplemented by reference TRBV7-9 and TRBJ1-1, the full variable domain reads DTGVSQNPRHKITKRGQNVTFRCDPISEHNRLYWYRQTLGQGPEFLTYFQNEAQLEKSRLLSDRFSAERPKGSFSTLEIQRTEQGDSAMYLCASSDPPGTYNTEAFFGQGTRLTVV.

The V gene is TRBV3-1 (or the pseudogene TRBV3-2), the J gene TRBJ2-3; 8 nucleotides align to TRBD2. The CDR3 loop spans 14 amino acids. The germline gives CDR1 LGHDT, CDR2 YNNKEL (reference sequence). Germline trimming cut 4 bases from V and 4 bases from J; bases unmatched to any gene: 4. The CDR3 sequence: CASSRKRGPDTQYF. The CDR3 DNA reads as TGTGCCAGCAGCCGTAAGCGGGGGCCAGATACGCAGTATTTT.

The chain carries TRBV4-3 and TRBJ2-7; the match to TRBD2 covers 7 bases. The CDR3 has 15 amino acids. Germline V CDR1 and CDR2: LGHNA, YSLEER. The J segment lost 5 bases and the V segment lost 1 base, leaving 8 bases of the junction unmatched. In nucleotides, the CDR3 is TGCGCCAGCAGCCAAGGTGGGAGGGCCGCAGACGAGCAGTACTTC. Amino acid sequence: CASSQGGRAADEQYF.

Concerning this clone itself: Other DNA sequences from this sample encode an identical CDR3 as well. The chain has TRBV7-9 and TRBJ1-2, with 11 bases fitting TRBD1. From germline, CDR1 is SEHNR and CDR2 FQNEAQ (reference sequence). CDR3 size: 14 residues. J lost 8 bases, V lost 3 bases, and 5 bases had no gene match. The CDR3 here is CASSLGTGGRGYTF. As DNA, the CDR3 is TGTGCCAGCAGCTTGGGGACAGGGGGGCGGGGCTACACCTTC. Filled out from reference TRBV7-9 and TRBJ1-2, the complete variable domain reads DTGVSQNPRHKITKRGQNVTFRCDPISEHNRLYWYRQTLGQGPEFLTYFQNEAQLEKSRLLSDRFSAERPKGSFSTLEIQRTEQGDSAMYLCASSLGTGGRGYTFGSGTRLTVV.

The gene calls are TRBV2 and TRBJ1-1, with D possibly TRBD1 on 5 matching bases. The ends were cut back, 2 bases at V and 11 bases at J, with 15 bases in the middle. The germline CDR1 and CDR2 sequences are SNHLY and FYNNEI. CDR3 length: 13 amino acids. CDR3: CASSESGQGGAFF. The CDR3 DNA reads as TGTGCCAGCAGTGAATCCGGCCAGGGAGGCGCTTTCTTT.

This rearrangement joins TRBV21-1 to TRBJ1-4; no check of the table's D call, TRBD1, against the DNA was made. TRBV21-1 is an annotated pseudogene. The CDR3 is 18 residues long. The CDR3 here is CASSKDLKNRGRNEKLFF. CDR3 DNA: TGTGCCAGCAGCAAAGACCTTAAAAACAGGGGGCGAAATGAAAAACTGTTTTTT.

The V and J genes are TRBV19 and TRBJ1-2, with D maybe TRBD1 (5 bases). Germline-derived CDR1 and CDR2 are LNHDA and SQIVND (reference sequence). V was pared by 3 bases and J by 2 bases, with 19 bases between. The CDR3 extends over 17 amino acids. CDR3 protein: CASSMSAGRLGNYGYTF. As DNA, the CDR3 is TGTGCCAGTAGTATGTCGGCGGGGCGGCTAGGGAACTATGGCTACACCTTC. The entire variable domain, with the rest obtained from reference TRBV19 and TRBJ1-2, is as follows: DGGITQSPKYLFRKEGQNVTLSCEQNLNHDAMYWYRQDPGQGLRLIYYSQIVNDFQKGDIAEGYSVSREKKESFPLTVTSAQKNPTAFYLCASSMSAGRLGNYGYTFGSGTRLTVV.

The chain couples TRBV5-1 to TRBJ1-4; D perhaps matches TRBD1 (6 bases). Germline V gives CDR1 SGHRS, CDR2 YFSETQ. This CDR3 contains 15 residues. Trimming left V 4 bases short and J 6 bases short, with 16 bases between. Written as DNA, the CDR3 is TGCGCCAGCAGCCCGAGGGGGTCCCTGGATGAAAAACTGTTTTTT. Its translation is CASSPRGSLDEKLFF.

The genes are TRBV5-6 and TRBJ2-1, with a weak D call TRBD2 (5 bases). This CDR3 comprises 15 residues. Germline-derived CDR1 and CDR2 are SGHDT and YYEEEE. V gave up 0 bases and J gave up 7 bases, with 14 bases separating them. CDR3 coding DNA: TGTGCCAGCAGCTTGGCCTGGGCCCCGGGGAATGAGCAGTTCTTC. This sequence encodes CASSLAWAPGNEQFF.

V and J are TRBV4-3 and TRBJ2-1; weak D call: TRBD1 (6 bases). The CDR3 has 16 residues. The V and J ends lost 1 base and 1 base respectively, with 11 bases between them. Germline-derived CDR1 and CDR2 are LGHNA and YSLEER. For the CDR3, the DNA is TGCGCCAGCAGCCAAGTAGGGACACTATCCTACAATGAGCAGTTCTTC. As protein: CASSQVGTLSYNEQFF.

The V and J genes are TRBV6-1 and TRBJ2-7; 9 bases match TRBD2. Unmatched junction bases numbered 11, after V lost 3 bases and J lost 5 bases. The germline CDR1 and CDR2 sequences are MNHNS and SASEGT. The CDR3 is 16 amino acids. The CDR3 sequence is CASSEKGGGETDEQYF. The CDR3 nucleotides read TGTGCCAGCAGTGAGAAGGGCGGGGGGGAAACGGACGAGCAGTACTTC.

The rearrangement links TRBV6-6 to TRBJ1-1; D remains unclear. Germline values: CDR1 MNHNY, CDR2 SVGAGI (reference sequence). Trimming took off 3 bases at V and 6 bases at J, with 8 bases between the two ends. The CDR3 totals 12 residues. Here the CDR3 reads CASSYSGAEAFF. The CDR3 DNA sequence: TGTGCCAGCAGTTATAGCGGGGCTGAAGCTTTCTTT.

This clone appeared a few times. The CDR3 DNA follows: TGTGCCAGCAGTCTAACCTATAATTCACCCCTCCACTTT. This encodes CASSLTYNSPLHF. The gene calls are TRBV14 and TRBJ1-6; the D is unclear. The CDR3 has 13 amino acids. With 6 bases removed from V and 2 bases from J, the gap between germline ends came to 5 bases. Germline V CDR1 and CDR2: SGHDN, FVKESK.

This clone was counted between two and nine times. V and J are TRBV6-5 and TRBJ1-1; D is undetermined. The CDR3 length is 14 residues. CDR1 MNHEY and CDR2 SVGAGI come from the germline V gene. The germline V and J ends were trimmed by 2 bases and 7 bases, with 14 bases remaining between them. CDR3 residues: CASSYPDKAGEAFF. For the CDR3, the DNA is TGTGCCAGCAGTTACCCTGACAAGGCGGGTGAAGCTTTCTTT.

The chain joins TRBV11-2 to TRBJ1-5; D may be TRBD1 (5 bases). This CDR3 comprises 15 residues. Trimming cost V 0 bases and J 2 bases, with 8 bases left between them. The germline V gene has CDR1 SGHAT and CDR2 FQNNGV. The CDR3 DNA sequence: TGTGCCAGCAGCTTAGACAGGGTAGGCAATCAGCCCCAGCATTTT. Amino acid sequence: CASSLDRVGNQPQHF.

The chain carries TRBV27 and TRBJ1-2, with 10 bases that match TRBD1. This CDR3 has 14 residues. V lost 0 bases to trimming and J lost 8 bases; unmatched junction nucleotides: 3. Germline V gene lookup returns CDR1 MNHEY and CDR2 SMNVEV (reference sequence). CDR3 loop: CASSLSRDRGGYTF. The CDR3 coding sequence is TGTGCCAGCAGTTTATCTCGGGACAGGGGCGGCTACACCTTC.

The chain combines TRBV28 with TRBJ1-1; no definite D call. Germline CDR1 MDHEN, CDR2 SYDVKM. This CDR3 is 12 amino acids long. Trimming stripped 6 bases from V and 4 bases from J, with 9 bases between. CDR3 loop: CASRRQLTEAFF. The CDR3 nucleotides read TGTGCCAGCAGGAGGCAGCTCACTGAAGCTTTCTTT.

This clone was seen a few times. This chain connects TRBV10-2 to TRBJ1-5; D might be TRBD1 (6 bases). Trimming took off 6 bases at V and 5 bases at J, with 11 bases between the two ends. The V gene's germline CDR1 is WSHSY and CDR2 SAAADI. The CDR3 spans 13 residues. CDR3 sequence: CASSEDSYQPQHF. The CDR3 bases are TGCGCCAGCAGCGAGGACAGTTATCAGCCCCAGCATTTT.

This chain uses TRBV2 with TRBJ2-2, with TRBD1 as a possible D gene (5 bases). This CDR3 comprises 15 residues. Germline V CDR1 and CDR2: SNHLY, FYNNEI. The V and J ends lost 4 bases and 2 bases respectively, with 11 bases between them. The CDR3 loop reads CASSGGSPNTGELFF. The CDR3 DNA reads as TGTGCCAGCAGTGGGGGCAGTCCCAACACCGGGGAGCTGTTTTTT.

V and J are TRBV4-1 and TRBJ2-5, with TRBD2 matching over 8 bases. V was clipped by 0 bases and J by 4 bases; unmatched bases: 7. CDR3 length equals 16 residues. Germline CDR1 is MGHRA and CDR2 is YSYEKL. CDR3 loop: CASSQEGRGVGETQYF. CDR3 bases: TGCGCCAGCAGCCAAGAGGGGCGGGGGGTTGGAGAGACCCAGTACTTC.

The chain links TRBV2 to TRBJ1-5; D is unresolved. Germline V gene data show CDR1 as SNHLY and CDR2 as FYNNEI. The CDR3 contains 15 residues. Trimming removed 3 bases at V and 5 bases at J, with 14 bases between. The CDR3 DNA is TGTGCCAGCAGTGAGATCCGCGGGTCCCATCAGCCCCAGCATTTT. Protein sequence: CASSEIRGSHQPQHF.

The chain is built from TRBV4-3 and TRBJ2-1; TRBD1 might be the D (6 bases). Trimming stripped 4 bases from V and 0 bases from J, with 16 bases between. The CDR3 contains 17 residues. Germline CDR1 LGHNA, CDR2 YSLEER. The CDR3 region is CASSLQPGVSSYNEQFF. The CDR3 nucleotides are TGCGCCAGCAGCCTCCAGCCAGGGGTAAGCTCCTACAATGAGCAGTTCTTC.

V gene TRBV7-9 combines with J gene TRBJ1-2; TRBD1 aligns across 7 bases. Germline V gives CDR1 SEHNR, CDR2 FQNEAQ (reference sequence). The CDR3 length is 12 residues. V shed 5 bases, J shed 8 bases, and the junction held 5 bases outside the gene matches. CDR3 sequence reads: CASSTTGEGYTF. For the CDR3, the DNA is TGTGCCAGCAGCACCACAGGGGAAGGCTACACCTTC.

V usage is TRBV11-2 and J usage is TRBJ1-2; 7 bases fit TRBD1. Trimming removed 4 bases from V and 2 bases from J; junction bases left unmatched: 7. Germline V gene sequence: CDR1 SGHAT, CDR2 FQNNGV. CDR3 length equals 15 residues. As DNA, the CDR3 is TGTGCCAGCAGCTCCCTGGGACAGCGGAACTATGGCTACACCTTC. Amino acid sequence: CASSSLGQRNYGYTF.

The chain uses TRBV6-5 and TRBJ2-7; D is unresolved. This CDR3 has 13 residues. V lost 6 bases, J lost 1 base, and 10 bases lay in between. Per germline, CDR1 MNHEY and CDR2 SVGAGI. CDR3 loop: CASRAEISYEQYF. The CDR3 DNA reads as TGTGCCAGCAGGGCGGAGATATCCTACGAGCAGTACTTC.

The chain combines TRBV6-6 with TRBJ1-5; 8 bases map to TRBD1. V lost 5 bases to trimming and J lost 6 bases; unmatched junction nucleotides: 9. Germline values: CDR1 MNHNY, CDR2 SVGAGI (reference sequence). This CDR3 contains 15 residues. CDR3 DNA sequence: TGTGCCAGCAGTGTCTCCGACAGGGGTTTTCAGCCCCAGCATTTT. This codes for CASSVSDRGFQPQHF.

The chain uses TRBV21-1 and TRBJ1-5; TRBD1, as called in the table, went unchecked against the DNA. TRBV21-1 is annotated as a pseudogene. This CDR3 contains 18 residues. CDR3 sequence (DNA): TGTGCCAGCAGCCCCCAGGCACTGCGTTCATATAGCAATCAGCCCCAGCATTTT. Its translation: CASSPQALRSYSNQPQHF.

This clone has more than one count but fewer than ten. The J gene is TRBJ1-6, the V gene TRBV19; 9 nucleotides match TRBD1. V lost 6 bases and J lost 7; bases outside the gene matches: 13. The germline V gene encodes CDR1 LNHDA and CDR2 SQIVND (reference sequence). The CDR3 has 17 amino acids. The CDR3 DNA sequence: TGTGCCAGTAGCCCTCGAGGGGACAGGGCGAGGAATTCACCCCTCCACTTT. Encoded protein: CASSPRGDRARNSPLHF.

This chain uses TRBV6-6 with TRBJ2-3; D possibly corresponds to TRBD1 (5 bases). Germline CDR1 reads MNHNY; CDR2 reads SVGAGI (reference sequence). V shed 6 bases and J shed 4 bases, with 8 bases lying between them. The CDR3 is 12 residues long. The DNA for the CDR3 is TGTGCCAGCAGATCAGGGTCAGATACGCAGTATTTT. The encoded protein is CASRSGSDTQYF.

The chain recombines TRBV27 with TRBJ2-7; maybe TRBD1 (6 bases). Deletions cut 3 bases from V and 2 bases from J, with 14 bases between. CDR3 length equals 15 residues. The V gene's germline CDR1 is MNHEY and CDR2 SMNVEV (reference sequence). The CDR3 here is CASSFGAGDAYEQYF. CDR3 nucleotides: TGTGCCAGCAGTTTTGGGGCAGGGGATGCCTACGAGCAGTACTTC.

This chain connects TRBV9 to TRBJ2-2; no reliable D call. The V end lost 5 bases, the J end lost 0 bases, and 14 bases lay between the germline ends. The CDR3 runs 16 residues. CDR1 and CDR2 (germline): SGDLS, YYNGEE. The CDR3 DNA sequence: TGTGCCAGCAGAAGAGGAGCGCTCGCGAACACCGGGGAGCTGTTTTTT. Its protein product is CASRRGALANTGELFF. Drawing the rest from reference TRBV9 and TRBJ2-2, the complete variable domain is DSGVTQTPKHLITATGQRVTLRCSPRSGDLSVYWYQQSLDQGLQFLIQYYNGEERAKGNILERFSAQQFPDLHSELNLSSLELGDSALYFCASRRGALANTGELFFGEGSRLTVL.